Listed below are T cell receptor beta chains from one sample, sequenced in a study of T cell changes during pregnancy in multiple sclerosis. TCRdb keeps only in-frame clones here, not all; method: immunoSEQ multiplex PCR. The sample yields 30,000 to 40,000 clones, roughly nine tenths seen once. The source material was CD4+ T cells from peripheral blood mononuclear cells, sampled in the third trimester of pregnancy. Every receptor here comes from a female donor in good health, enrolled as a control in a pregnancy study. CDR3s include the opening cysteine and the closing phenylalanine or tryptophan. D genes are given only for firm matches. The listing skips clone size in some rows; elsewhere it reads once, few, many or a size class.

j_gene | abundance | v_gene | d_gene | CDR3aa | CDR3nt
TRBJ2-1 | NA | TRBV30 | NA | CAWRAQDEQFF | TGTGCCTGGAGGGCCCAAGATGAGCAGTTCTTC
TRBJ2-2 | NA | TRBV28 | NA | CASTSGSAEGTGELFF | TGTGCCAGCACCTCCGGCAGCGCCGAGGGCACCGGGGAGCTGTTTTTT
TRBJ1-6 | NA | TRBV30 | NA | CAWSVRGGISPLHF | TGTGCCTGGAGTGTACGGGGAGGGATTTCACCCCTCCACTTT
TRBJ2-5 | NA | TRBV2 | NA | CASSEARGGKETQYF | TGTGCCAGCAGTGAAGCCCGGGGCGGGAAAGAGACCCAGTACTTC
TRBJ2-5 | NA | TRBV10-3 | TRBD2 | CAISGGSGQETQYF | TGTGCCATCAGCGGGGGGAGCGGCCAAGAGACCCAGTACTTC
TRBJ2-1 | NA | TRBV19 | TRBD2 | CASSGKGTISYNEQFF | TGTGCCAGTAGTGGGAAGGGGACTATCTCCTACAATGAGCAGTTCTTC
TRBJ2-2 | NA | TRBV7-7 | NA | CASSLATGGPGTGELFF | TGTGCTAGCAGCTTAGCTACTGGAGGCCCCGGCACCGGGGAGCTGTTTTTT
TRBJ2-6 | NA | TRBV7-6 | NA | CASSQLAPEGIGANVLTF | TGTGCCAGCAGCCAACTCGCGCCCGAGGGTATTGGGGCCAACGTCCTGACTTTC
TRBJ2-7 | NA | TRBV2 | NA | CASRTSYEQYF | TGTGCCAGCAGAACTAGCTACGAGCAGTACTTC
TRBJ2-1 | NA | TRBV7-2 | TRBD2 | CASTLGRGNEQFF | TGTGCCAGCACCCTAGGGAGGGGAAATGAGCAGTTCTTC
TRBJ2-5 | NA | TRBV6-5 | NA | CASSYDIGAGQETQYF | TGTGCCAGCAGCTACGACATTGGGGCTGGCCAAGAGACCCAGTACTTC
TRBJ2-6 | NA | TRBV5-1 | NA | CASSLGSSGANVLTF | TGCGCCAGCAGCTTGGGTAGCTCTGGGGCCAACGTCCTGACTTTC
TRBJ2-2 | NA | TRBV28 | NA | CATHGTTLTGELFF | TGTGCCACCCACGGAACTACCCTCACCGGGGAGCTGTTTTTT
TRBJ2-7 | NA | TRBV7-9 | NA | CASSFGGSYEQYF | TGTGCCAGCTCCTTCGGCGGAAGCTACGAGCAGTACTTC
TRBJ2-7 | NA | TRBV29-1 | NA | CSAQEHYEQYF | TGCAGCGCCCAAGAACACTACGAGCAGTACTTC
TRBJ1-5 | once | TRBV7-9 | TRBD1 | CASSFGTGGISNQPQHF | TGTGCCAGCAGCTTCGGGACAGGGGGCATAAGCAATCAGCCCCAGCATTTT
TRBJ1-5 | NA | TRBV2 | TRBD1 | CASSRTGFDAEHF | TGTGCCAGCAGTCGGACAGGGTTTGATGCGGAGCATTTT
TRBJ1-1 | NA | TRBV15 | TRBD1 | CATSYRTGNTEAFF | TGTGCCACCAGCTATCGGACAGGGAACACTGAAGCTTTCTTT
TRBJ1-4 | NA | TRBV30 | NA | CAWSVPTPVKKLFF | TGTGCCTGGAGTGTACCCACCCCGGTGAAGAAACTGTTTTTT
TRBJ2-7 | NA | TRBV5-4 | TRBD2 | CASSPTLAEVVHEQYF | TGTGCCAGCAGCCCCACCCTAGCGGAGGTAGTCCACGAGCAGTACTTC
TRBJ1-1 | few | TRBV7-2 | NA | CASSLGGQGTEAFF | TGTGCCAGCAGCTTAGGGGGCCAGGGAACAGAAGCTTTCTTT
TRBJ2-7 | NA | TRBV30 | NA | CAWSVRVIEAYEQYF | TGTGCCTGGAGTGTACGGGTAATAGAGGCCTACGAGCAGTACTTC
TRBJ1-2 | NA | TRBV19 | TRBD1 | CASSISPGTGAYGYTF | TGTGCCAGTAGTATATCTCCCGGGACAGGGGCCTATGGCTACACCTTC
TRBJ1-1 | NA | TRBV2 | NA | CASSSDIYTEAFF | TGTGCCAGCAGTTCTGACATCTACACTGAAGCTTTCTTT
TRBJ1-2 | NA | TRBV6-5 | NA | CASSYYTAGERRGYTF | TGTGCCAGCAGTTACTATACGGCAGGGGAACGGAGGGGCTACACCTTC
TRBJ2-7 | NA | TRBV9 | TRBD2 | CASSVARLAGGPGEQYF | TGTGCCAGCAGCGTAGCTCGACTAGCGGGAGGGCCGGGCGAGCAGTACTTC
TRBJ2-3 | NA | TRBV30 | NA | CASTEGLYTDTQYF | TGTGCCTCTACTGAGGGCCTCTACACAGATACGCAGTATTTT
TRBJ2-3 | NA | TRBV11-2 | NA | CASSFGGWELRTDTQYF | TGTGCCAGCAGCTTTGGTGGATGGGAGCTAAGGACAGATACGCAGTATTTT
TRBJ2-1 | NA | TRBV19 | NA | CASSIGVVWYEQFF | TGTGCCAGTAGTATCGGGGTCGTTTGGTATGAGCAGTTCTTC
TRBJ1-1 | NA | TRBV6-6 | TRBD1 | CASRPGTDYMNTEAFF | TGTGCCAGCAGACCCGGGACAGACTACATGAACACTGAAGCTTTCTTT